The sequence of this T cell receptor (beta chain) was determined in a study of regulatory T cells in long-lasting Graves disease. CDR3 size: 14 residues. The V end lost 1 base, the J end lost 5 bases, and 11 bases lay between the germline ends. Specified time point: newly diagnosed GD, antithyroid drugs for less than 3 months. With RNA extracted from PBMCs as input, the TCR library was made. Arm-PCR of CDR3 regions with iRepertoire HTBI primers generated TCR beta libraries. TCRdb passed the multiplex PCR reads through MiXCR, listing each CDR3 protein once. The table lists approximately 460,000 distinct CDR3 sequences, about 16% of them singletons. The sample was also linked to a second study, of T cells in Graves' hyperthyroidism and ophthalmopathy.

The source is a woman aged 25 to 39 with Graves disease. The chain employs TRBV12-3 or TRBV12-4 and TRBJ1-1, with D hard to call. The material sequenced was peripheral blood mononuclear cells (PBMCs), taken at new diagnosis, from a patient treated with antithyroid drugs. The CDR3 coding sequence is TGTGCCAGCAGTTTAGGCCTTGCGGGGACTGAAGCTTTCTTT. It encodes CASSLGLAGTEAFF.